What follows are 3 T cell receptor beta chains derived from one specimen sequenced in a study of T-cell reconstitution after alpha-beta-depleted transplantation in children (dated by TCRdb to 2016 to 2017). This sample's treatment or condition label indicates: allogeneic hematopoietic cell transplantation with graft depleted of TCRalphabeta T cells and CD19 B cells. Preparation of the library involved PCR. The run used an Illumina HiSeq 2500. Molecular barcoding was employed in the preparation of TCR libraries, with unique molecular identifiers being used to normalize TCRbeta repertoire quantification. TCRdb reworked the public reads: Q25 trimming with fastp, MiXCR clone assembly, productive beta chains retained. Under each unique CDR3 protein, matching rows form one entry showing the most common genes and DNA. Counted in this sample were about 580,000 distinct CDR3 sequences; under 30% of them appeared once. The ten biggest clones cover roughly 15% of the sample.

This material consisted of PBMCs, mostly from graft donor cells, taken 360 days after TCRalphabeta/CD19-depleted stem cell transplant. The origin of the receptors is a boy in the first two years of life who had a stem cell transplant for acute myeloid leukemia, so the T cells may come from the graft donor.

The chain combines TRBV12-3 or TRBV12-4 with TRBJ2-7, with D perhaps being TRBD1 or TRBD2 (7 bases each). V was cut by 2 bases and J by 0 bases, with 20 bases left in between. The CDR3 loop spans 18 amino acids. The CDR3 coding sequence is TGTGCCAGCAGTTTATTCCCTTACCAGGGGGAGGGCTCCTACGAGCAGTACTTC. Its protein product is CASSLFPYQGEGSYEQYF.

This clonotype has a single count. The chain recombines TRBV6-5 with TRBJ1-4; the match to TRBD1 covers 9 bases. Germline values: CDR1 MNHEY, CDR2 SVGAGI. The V and J ends lost 4 bases and 6 bases, in that order; junction bases with no gene match: 6. CDR3 size: 15 residues. In DNA, the CDR3 is TGTGCCAGCAGTTTCTCCGGACAGGGGTATGAAAAACTGTTTTTT. This encodes CASSFSGQGYEKLFF.

The chain carries TRBV5-6 and TRBJ2-3; D is perhaps TRBD2 (5 bases). V was clipped by 8 bases and J by 0 bases, with 13 bases between them. CDR3 size: 14 residues. Looked up from germline, CDR1 is SGHDT and CDR2 is YYEEEE. The CDR3 protein is CASTRLPSTDTQYF. Written as DNA, the CDR3 is TGTGCCAGTACCCGACTACCTAGCACAGATACGCAGTATTTT.